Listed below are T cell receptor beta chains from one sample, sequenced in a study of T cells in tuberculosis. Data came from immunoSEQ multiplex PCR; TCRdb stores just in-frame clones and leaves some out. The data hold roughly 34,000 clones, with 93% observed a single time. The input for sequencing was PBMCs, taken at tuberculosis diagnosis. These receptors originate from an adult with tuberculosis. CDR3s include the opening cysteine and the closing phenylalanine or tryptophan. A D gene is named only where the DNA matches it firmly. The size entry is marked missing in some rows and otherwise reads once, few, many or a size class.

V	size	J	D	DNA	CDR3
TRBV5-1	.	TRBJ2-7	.	TGCGCCAGCAGCCCCGGAGGTAGCGGTGGAATCTACGAGCAGTACTTC	CASSPGGSGGIYEQYF
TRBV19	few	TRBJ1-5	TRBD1	TGTGCCAGTAGTATACTGGCAGGGGGGTATAGCAATCAGCCCCAGCATTTT	CASSILAGGYSNQPQHF
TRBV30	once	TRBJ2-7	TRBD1	TGTGCCTGGAGTGTTTCGGGACAGGGTACCTACGAGCAGTACTTC	CAWSVSGQGTYEQYF
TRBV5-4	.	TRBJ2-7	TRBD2	TGTGCCAGCAGCATAGGGACTACATACGAGCAGTACTTC	CASSIGTTYEQYF
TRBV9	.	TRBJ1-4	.	TGTGCCAGCAGCGTAGGTGGAGGGTCTAATGAAAAACTGTTTTTT	CASSVGGGSNEKLFF
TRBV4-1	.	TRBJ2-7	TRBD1	TGCGCCAGCAGCCACCCCGCGAGGGACAGATCCTACGAGCAGTACTTC	CASSHPARDRSYEQYF
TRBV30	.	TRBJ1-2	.	TGTGCCTGGAGTAGGGGGGGAGCTGGCTACACCTTC	CAWSRGGAGYTF
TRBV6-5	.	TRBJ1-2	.	TGTGCCAGCAGTTACTCGACAAACCTCCCAGATGGCTACACCTTC	CASSYSTNLPDGYTF
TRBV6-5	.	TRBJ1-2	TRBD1	TGTGCCAGCACCCCGGGACAGGGGAACTATGGCTACACCTTC	CASTPGQGNYGYTF
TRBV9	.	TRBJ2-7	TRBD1	TGTGCCAGCAGCGAACAGGGGAACTCCTACGAGCAGTACTTC	CASSEQGNSYEQYF
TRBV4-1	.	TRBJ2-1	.	TGCGCCAGCAGCCCCAGGACAGACTCCTACAATGAGCAGTTCTTC	CASSPRTDSYNEQFF
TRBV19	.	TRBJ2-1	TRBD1	TGTGCCAGTAGGACCCCTTGGACAGGGAATGAGCAGTTCTTC	CASRTPWTGNEQFF
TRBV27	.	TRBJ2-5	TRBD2	TGTGCCAGCAGTTCTCCCGGGGGGGAGGAGGCGGAGACCCAGTACTTC	CASSSPGGEEAETQYF
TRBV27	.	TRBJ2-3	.	TGTGCCAGCAGTTTACGGGGGACCACAGATACGCAGTATTTT	CASSLRGTTDTQYF
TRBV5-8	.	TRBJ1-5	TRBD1	TGTGCCAGCAGCCCAGGGGGCTTTTCCCCCCAGCATTTT	CASSPGGFSPQHF
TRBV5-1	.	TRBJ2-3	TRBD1	TGCGCCAGCGCCCGGGACAGGGCGGCAGATACGCAGTATTTT	CASARDRAADTQYF
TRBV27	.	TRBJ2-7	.	TGTGCCAGCAGTTCAATGTACAGGGTCCCAGCCTACGAGCAGTACTTC	CASSSMYRVPAYEQYF
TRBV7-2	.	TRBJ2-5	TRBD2	TGTGCCAGCAGCTTCGAACTAGCGGCGAGGGGGGCCCAGTACTTC	CASSFELAARGAQYF
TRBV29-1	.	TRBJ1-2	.	TGCAGCGGCGGGGGGGGAGCTAACTATGGCTACACCTTC	CSGGGGANYGYTF
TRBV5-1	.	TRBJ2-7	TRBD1	TGCGCCAGCAGCCAAAGTTCGCCGACAGGGCGGAACGAGCAGTACTTC	CASSQSSPTGRNEQYF
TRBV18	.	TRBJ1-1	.	TGTGCCAGCTCACCACCCAATTGGAACACTGAAGCTTTCTTT	CASSPPNWNTEAFF
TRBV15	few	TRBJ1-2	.	TGTGCCACCAGCAGAGATGGTACAGCCAACTATGGCTACACCTTC	CATSRDGTANYGYTF
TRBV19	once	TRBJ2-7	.	TGTGCCAGTAGTATAGATACTACATACGAGCAGTACTTC	CASSIDTTYEQYF
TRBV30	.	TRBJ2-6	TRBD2	TGTCCACACAAGCGGGAGCCGCCTGGGGCCAACGTCCTGACTTTC	CPHKREPPGANVLTF
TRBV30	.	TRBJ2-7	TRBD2	TGTGCCAGATCGGGGGGAGATGCCTACGAGCAGTACTTC	CARSGGDAYEQYF
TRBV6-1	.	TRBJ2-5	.	TGTGCCAGCAGTGTGACAGTCCACGGGGAGACCCAGTACTTC	CASSVTVHGETQYF
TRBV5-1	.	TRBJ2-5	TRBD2	TGCGCCAGCAGCATTCGACTAGCGGGGTATGAGACCCAGTACTTC	CASSIRLAGYETQYF
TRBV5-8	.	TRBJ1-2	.	TGTGCCAGCAGCTTGCCGGACAACTACTTTCGCGATGGCTACACCTTC	CASSLPDNYFRDGYTF
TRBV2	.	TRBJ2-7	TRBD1	TGTGCCAGCAGTGGGGCCTTTGGACAGGGGAATATTTCCTACGAGCAGTACTTC	CASSGAFGQGNISYEQYF
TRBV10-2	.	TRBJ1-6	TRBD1	TGCGCCAGCAGTGAGTCGGGGACAGCTTATTCACCCCTCCACTTT	CASSESGTAYSPLHF
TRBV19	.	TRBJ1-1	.	TGTGCCAGTACCGAGGGGGTGAACACTGAAGCTTTCTTT	CASTEGVNTEAFF
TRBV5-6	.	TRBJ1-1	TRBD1	TGTGCCAGCAGCCATTACCGACAGGGGAGGACTGAAGCTTTCTTT	CASSHYRQGRTEAFF
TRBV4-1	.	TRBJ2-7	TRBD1	TGCGCCAGCAGCCCACCGGGACAGGGGGACGAGCAGTACTTC	CASSPPGQGDEQYF
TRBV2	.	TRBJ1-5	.	TGTGCCAGCAGTGATCTACGGGGGAGTAATCAGCCCCAGCATTTT	CASSDLRGSNQPQHF
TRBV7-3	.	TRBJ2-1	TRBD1	TGTGCCAGCAGCTTAAGCGGGACAGGGGTATACAATGAGCAGTTCTTC	CASSLSGTGVYNEQFF
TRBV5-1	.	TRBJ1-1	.	TGCGCCAGCAGCTCTTCGGGGGGAGGTACTGAAGCTTTCTTT	CASSSSGGGTEAFF
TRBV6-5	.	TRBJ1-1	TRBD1	TGTGCCAGCAGTTCCTTCCAGGGGACAGGGGATGAAGCTTTCTTT	CASSSFQGTGDEAFF
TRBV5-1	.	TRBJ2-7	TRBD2	TGCGCCAGCAGCTTGAATCAGAAGGCTAGCGGGAGAAGGGCTTACGAGCAGTACTTC	CASSLNQKASGRRAYEQYF
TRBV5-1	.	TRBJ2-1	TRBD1	TGCGCCAGCAGCTTAGGGACAGGGTCCTCCAATGAGCAGTTCTTC	CASSLGTGSSNEQFF
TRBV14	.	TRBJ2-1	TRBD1	TGTGCCAGCAGCCAAGGAGGGGGCAGCCGTTGGGGTGAGCAGTTCTTC	CASSQGGGSRWGEQFF
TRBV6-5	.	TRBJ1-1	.	TGTGCCAGCAGTTCTCTGGGAGAGAACACTGAAGCTTTCTTT	CASSSLGENTEAFF
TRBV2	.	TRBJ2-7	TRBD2	TGTGCCAGCAGGGGACTAGCGGGAGGGCCGGAGCAGTACTTC	CASRGLAGGPEQYF
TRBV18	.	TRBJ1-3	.	TGTGCCAGCTCACCAGGACAGCCGAGATCTGGAAACACCATATATTTT	CASSPGQPRSGNTIYF
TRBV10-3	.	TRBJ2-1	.	TGTGCCATCAGTGCGTTATCAGGGCCGGTGTACAATGAGCAGTTCTTC	CAISALSGPVYNEQFF
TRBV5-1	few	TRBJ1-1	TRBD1	TGCGCCAGCAGTTCCACAGGGGGCCCTGAAGCTTTCTTT	CASSSTGGPEAFF